This is a list of T cell receptor beta chains from one sample in a study of cytomegalovirus exposure and HLA in healthy donors. This table comes from immunoSEQ multiplex PCR, and its TCRdb copy is limited to in-frame clones, with some not included. Of 200,000 to 250,000 clones detected, around 83% appear once; the ten largest clones hold 0.2% to 0.25%. Sequences were obtained from PBMCs. Source of these receptors: a girl aged 2-15 years in good health and CMV-seronegative. Each CDR3 is given with its conserved first and last residue. A D gene is named only where the DNA matches it firmly. Clone size, where shown, is once, few, many, or a class for clones that have expanded.

>TRBJ1-1|.|TRBV2|few
TGTGCCAGCAGTGAGTACCAGTCCTACACTGAAGCTTTCTTT
CASSEYQSYTEAFF
>TRBJ2-2|TRBD2|TRBV7-9|.
TGTGCCAGCAGCTTGCCCCGACTAGCGGACACCGGGGAGCTGTTTTTT
CASSLPRLADTGELFF
>TRBJ2-2|TRBD2|TRBV5-1|.
TGCGCCAGCCACCGGACTAGCGGGATTAGCGGGGAGCTGTTTTTT
CASHRTSGISGELFF
>TRBJ2-7|.|TRBV12-2|few
TGTGCAAGTCGCTTAGCGGGATTAGCGGGGGATTACGAGCAGTACTTC
CASRLAGLAGDYEQYF
>TRBJ1-1|.|TRBV13|.
TGTGCCAGCTCAGAAGGAGACACTGAAGCTTTCTTT
CASSEGDTEAFF
>TRBJ2-3|TRBD2|TRBV10-1|.
TGCGCCAGCAGTGCGGGACTAGCGGCCACAGATACGCAGTATTTT
CASSAGLAATDTQYF
>TRBJ1-4|.|TRBV4-1|.
TGCGCCAGCAGCCAACGACAGGTCTTGAATGAAAAACTGTTTTTT
CASSQRQVLNEKLFF
>TRBJ1-2|.|TRBV9|.
TGTGCCAGCAGCGTTCGGCCGGGGAACTATGGCTACACCTTC
CASSVRPGNYGYTF
>TRBJ2-2|.|TRBV7-9|once
TGTGCCAGCAGCTTAATCCAGGGATCCGGGGAGCTGTTTTTT
CASSLIQGSGELFF
>TRBJ2-7|TRBD1|TRBV5-1|once
TGCGCCAGCGGGGAAAGGGACAGGGGATACGAGCAGTACTTC
CASGERDRGYEQYF
>TRBJ2-7|TRBD2|TRBV19|once
TGTGCCACCCGGGGACTAGCCGGACGCGAGCAGTACTTC
CATRGLAGREQYF
>TRBJ2-3|.|TRBV5-1|.
TGCGCCAGCAGCTTAGCGGCGGGATTCGTAACAGATACGCAGTATTTT
CASSLAAGFVTDTQYF
>TRBJ1-4|.|TRBV7-9|.
TGTTCCAGCAGCAAAGGGGGGGGGATCCATGAAAAACTGTTTTTT
CSSSKGGGIHEKLFF
>TRBJ2-5|.|TRBV7-9|.
TGTGCCAGCAGCTTACCCATTTACACGGGGATTCAACAAGAGACCCAGTACTTC
CASSLPIYTGIQQETQYF
>TRBJ2-4|.|TRBV18|.
TGTGCCAGCTCACCACCGGAGGGTTCCAGCATTCAGTACTTC
CASSPPEGSSIQYF
>TRBJ2-5|TRBD2|TRBV7-9|once
TGTGCCAGCAGCTTAGTACTCGGGAGGGAGACCCAGTACTTC
CASSLVLGRETQYF
>TRBJ2-5|TRBD2|TRBV27|.
TGTGCCAGCAGTCCCCGGACTAGCGGGAGAGGAGAGACCCAGTACTTC
CASSPRTSGRGETQYF
>TRBJ2-3|TRBD2|TRBV4-2|once
TGTGCCAGCAGCCTAAGTGGAGGACTAGCCTCAGATACGCAGTATTTT
CASSLSGGLASDTQYF
>TRBJ1-2|.|TRBV9|.
TGTGCCAGCAGCGCCCGGAAGGGGAGGGGCCCTAACTATGGCTACACCTTC
CASSARKGRGPNYGYTF
>TRBJ1-3|TRBD1|TRBV7-9|.
TGTGCCAGCAGCCCCGGGACAGGGACCCGAAACACCATATATTTT
CASSPGTGTRNTIYF
>TRBJ2-3|TRBD2|TRBV7-3|.
TGTGCCAGCAGCTTCATAGCGGGGGGCCCAGATACGCAGTATTTT
CASSFIAGGPDTQYF
>TRBJ1-2|.|TRBV7-8|.
TGTGCCAGCAGCTTAGGGGCGACCTATGGCTACACCTTC
CASSLGATYGYTF
>TRBJ1-2|.|TRBV5-1|once
TGCGCCAGCAGCCCCGGGGGGCAGGGTCCGGGCTATGGCTACACCTTC
CASSPGGQGPGYGYTF
>TRBJ2-7|TRBD2|TRBV30|.
TGTGCCTGGAGTCCCAGGCTAGCGGGAGTTGGCGAGCAGTACTTC
CAWSPRLAGVGEQYF
>TRBJ2-7|.|TRBV4-1|once
TGCGCCCCCATAGAAGACGAGCAGTACTTC
CAPIEDEQYF
>TRBJ2-3|.|TRBV11-1|.
TGTGCCAGCAGCTTACGCTCTACTAGCACAGATACGCAGTATTTT
CASSLRSTSTDTQYF
>TRBJ2-7|TRBD2|TRBV7-2|.
TGTGCCAGCAGCTTTCCCCGCGGGGGGCCCATCAGCTCCTACGAGCAGTACTTC
CASSFPRGGPISSYEQYF
>TRBJ2-1|.|TRBV10-3|few
TGTGCCATCAGTGGTAGAACGCATGGTGAGCAGTTCTTC
CAISGRTHGEQFF
>TRBJ1-5|.|TRBV6-1|.
TGTGCCAGCAGTGCAGACAGGCGAATATATAGCAATCAGCCCCAGCATTTT
CASSADRRIYSNQPQHF
>TRBJ2-7|.|TRBV29-1|.
TGCAGCGTAGGCAGGGACTACGAGCAGTACTTC
CSVGRDYEQYF
>TRBJ1-1|.|TRBV30|.
TGTGCCTGGAGTGTAGGTGGAGGGGCTTACACTGAAGCTTTCTTT
CAWSVGGGAYTEAFF